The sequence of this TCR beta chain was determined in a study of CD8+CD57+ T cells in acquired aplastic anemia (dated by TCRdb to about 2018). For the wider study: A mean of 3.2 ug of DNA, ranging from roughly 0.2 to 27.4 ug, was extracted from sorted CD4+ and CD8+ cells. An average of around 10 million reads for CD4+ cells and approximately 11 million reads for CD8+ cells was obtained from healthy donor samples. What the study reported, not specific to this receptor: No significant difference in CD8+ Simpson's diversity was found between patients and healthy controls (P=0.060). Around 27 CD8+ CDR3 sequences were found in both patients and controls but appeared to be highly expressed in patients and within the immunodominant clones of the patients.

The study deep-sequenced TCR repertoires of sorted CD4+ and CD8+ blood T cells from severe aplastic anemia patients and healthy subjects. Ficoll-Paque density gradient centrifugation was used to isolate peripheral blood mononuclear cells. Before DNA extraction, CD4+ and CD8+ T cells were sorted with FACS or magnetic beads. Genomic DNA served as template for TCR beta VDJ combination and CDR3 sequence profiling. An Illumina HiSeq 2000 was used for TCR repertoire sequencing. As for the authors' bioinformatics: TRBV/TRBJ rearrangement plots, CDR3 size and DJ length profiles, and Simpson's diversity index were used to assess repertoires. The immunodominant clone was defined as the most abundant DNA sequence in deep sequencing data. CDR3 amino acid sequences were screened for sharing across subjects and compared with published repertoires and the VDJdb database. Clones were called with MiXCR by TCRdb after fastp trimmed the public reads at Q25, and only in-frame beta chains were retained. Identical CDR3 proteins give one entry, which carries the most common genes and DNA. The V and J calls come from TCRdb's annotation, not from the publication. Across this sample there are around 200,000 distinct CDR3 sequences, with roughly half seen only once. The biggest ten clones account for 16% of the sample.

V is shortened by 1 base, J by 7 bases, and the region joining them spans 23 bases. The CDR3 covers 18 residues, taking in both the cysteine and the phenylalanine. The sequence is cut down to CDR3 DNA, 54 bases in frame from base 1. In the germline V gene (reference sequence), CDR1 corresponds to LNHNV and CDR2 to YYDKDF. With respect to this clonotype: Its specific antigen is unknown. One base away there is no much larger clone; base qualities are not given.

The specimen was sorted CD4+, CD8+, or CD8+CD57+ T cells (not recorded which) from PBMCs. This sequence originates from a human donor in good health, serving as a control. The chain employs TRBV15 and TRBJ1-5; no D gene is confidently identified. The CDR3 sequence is CATSRGDEDGPLEQPQHF. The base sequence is TGTGCCACCAGCAGAGGAGATGAAGATGGGCCCCTTGAGCAGCCCCAGCATTTT.